A selection of T cell receptor beta chains follows, all from one sample in a study of spatial heterogeneity in lung cancer. TCRdb independently ran MiXCR on the 5' RACE reads; one entry per CDR3 protein. The sample holds about 100,000 distinct CDR3 sequences, 4% to 4.5% seen once. The starting material was lung tumor tissue, obtained at surgery. Source of these receptors: a male donor with early-stage non-small cell lung cancer. CDR3s include the opening cysteine and the closing phenylalanine or tryptophan. D genes are given only for firm matches. Expanded clones are given a class, and other clones once, few, many or no size at all.

j_gene | v_gene | abundance | d_gene | CDR3aa | CDR3nt
TRBJ1-5 | TRBV27 | many | TRBD1 | CASSLTGGDNQPQHF | TGTGCCAGCAGCTTGACAGGGGGTGACAATCAGCCCCAGCATTTT
TRBJ2-5 | TRBV20-1 | many | . | CSATSAGETQYF | TGCAGTGCTACTAGCGCGGGAGAGACCCAGTACTTC
TRBJ2-4 | TRBV11-2 | many | TRBD2 | CASSGVGDSGGLAKNIQYF | TGTGCCAGCAGCGGAGTGGGAGATAGCGGGGGGTTAGCCAAAAACATTCAGTACTTC
TRBJ2-7 | TRBV10-3 | few | . | CAISGDTLGYEQYF | TGTGCCATCAGTGGAGACACCCTCGGGTACGAGCAGTACTTC
TRBJ1-1 | TRBV6-5 | many | . | CASSMVKNTEAFF | TGTGCCAGCAGTATGGTGAAGAACACTGAAGCTTTCTTT
TRBJ2-1 | TRBV5-6 | many | . | CASSEGRIQFF | TGTGCCAGCAGCGAAGGACGAATACAGTTCTTC
TRBJ2-5 | TRBV11-2 | many | TRBD2 | CASSKPGASGQETQYF | TGTGCCAGCAGTAAGCCGGGAGCTAGCGGCCAAGAGACCCAGTACTTC
TRBJ1-2 | TRBV2 | once | . | CAGLREGLNYGYTF | TGTGCCGGCCTACGAGAAGGCCTCAACTATGGCTACACCTTC
TRBJ2-5 | TRBV2 | many | . | CASSSDGSTQETQYF | TGTGCCAGCAGCAGCGACGGATCCACTCAAGAGACCCAGTACTTC
TRBJ2-7 | TRBV6-5 | . | TRBD2 | CASSHNREVFYEQYF | TGTGCCAGCAGCCATAATCGGGAGGTCTTCTACGAGCAGTACTTC
TRBJ2-4 | TRBV28 | many | TRBD2 | CASSHNPGLAVLAKNIQYF | TGTGCCAGCAGTCATAATCCGGGACTAGCGGTTTTAGCCAAAAACATTCAGTACTTC
TRBJ2-5 | TRBV18 | many | . | CASSPETVRETQYF | TGTGCCAGCTCTCCTGAGACAGTTCGGGAGACCCAGTACTTC
TRBJ1-5 | TRBV28 | many | . | CASGGSYSNQPQHF | TGTGCCAGCGGGGGGAGTTATAGCAATCAGCCCCAGCATTTT
TRBJ2-3 | TRBV9 | many | . | CASNDNGDTQYF | TGTGCCAGCAACGATAACGGGGATACGCAGTATTTT
TRBJ1-2 | TRBV20-1 | many | . | CSALPRGRTNYGYTF | TGCAGTGCTCTCCCGAGGGGAAGAACTAACTATGGCTACACCTTC
TRBJ2-7 | TRBV5-1 | . | . | CASSLSLSPDYEQYF | TGCGCCAGCAGCTTGTCATTGTCGCCAGACTACGAGCAGTACTTC
TRBJ2-1 | TRBV7-7 | many | . | CASSPGVYNEQFF | TGTGCCAGCAGCCCAGGGGTCTACAATGAGCAGTTCTTC
TRBJ1-4 | TRBV28 | many | . | CASSGRGNQLAEKLFF | TGTGCCAGCAGTGGACGGGGGAATCAACTAGCTGAAAAACTGTTTTTT
TRBJ2-1 | TRBV9 | many | TRBD2 | CASSVSGTSTYNEQFF | TGTGCCAGCAGCGTATCAGGGACTAGTACGTACAATGAGCAGTTCTTC
TRBJ1-4 | TRBV12-3/TRBV12-4 | many | . | CASSFGANEKLFF | TGTGCCAGCAGTTTCGGGGCTAATGAAAAACTGTTTTTT
TRBJ1-6 | TRBV28 | many | . | CASRPAPIVSSPLHF | TGTGCCAGCAGACCCGCCCCCATTGTATCTTCACCCCTCCACTTT
TRBJ2-3 | TRBV20-1 | many | . | CSARSELADTQYF | TGCAGTGCCCGTTCGGAGCTCGCAGATACGCAGTATTTT
TRBJ2-4 | TRBV11-1 | few | . | CASSLAEGEAKNIQYF | TGTGCCAGCAGCTTAGCGGAGGGGGAGGCCAAAAACATTCAGTACTTC
TRBJ1-1 | TRBV5-1 | many | . | CASSLSQLYTEAFF | TGCGCCAGCAGCTTGTCCCAGCTTTACACTGAAGCTTTCTTT
TRBJ1-2 | TRBV11-2 | . | . | CASSYGEGYGYTF | TGTGCCAGCAGCTACGGGGAGGGCTATGGCTACACCTTC
TRBJ2-1 | TRBV9 | many | . | CASSVLDGPYNEQFF | TGTGCCAGCAGCGTGCTGGACGGTCCCTACAATGAGCAGTTCTTC
TRBJ1-6 | TRBV6-5 | many | . | CASSYRRTSYNSPLHF | TGTGCCAGCAGTTACAGGAGGACTTCCTATAATTCACCCCTCCACTTT
TRBJ2-1 | TRBV27 | many | TRBD2 | CASSWGTDLTGGYYNEQFF | TGTGCCAGCAGTTGGGGAACCGATCTAACGGGAGGGTACTACAATGAGCAGTTCTTC
TRBJ2-7 | TRBV29-1 | . | TRBD1 | CSVMRGQADVTYEQYF | TGCAGCGTTATGCGCGGACAGGCAGACGTAACCTACGAGCAGTACTTC
TRBJ2-1 | TRBV28 | many | . | CATSSLEQFF | TGTGCCACCTCTAGCCTTGAGCAGTTCTTC
TRBJ2-3 | TRBV20-1 | many | TRBD2 | CSAVLRAGVADTQYF | TGCAGTGCTGTCTTAAGGGCGGGAGTAGCAGATACGCAGTATTTT
TRBJ2-5 | TRBV29-1 | many | TRBD1 | CSVRDRVVETQYF | TGCAGCGTTCGGGACAGGGTGGTAGAGACCCAGTACTTC
TRBJ2-2 | TRBV6-1 | many | . | CASSLPGQRELFF | TGTGCCAGCAGTCTCCCGGGACAAAGGGAGCTGTTTTTT